This T cell receptor (beta chain) emerged from a study of blood T cell repertoires in COVID-19. As for the study in general: The study drew acute and convalescent COVID-19 samples from the United States, Italy and Spain. T cells, B-cell-depleted T cells, or PBMCs provided the cDNA or gDNA that served as material.

Looked up from germline, CDR1 is SGHTA and CDR2 is FQGNSA. Trimming took 1 base from V and 4 from J; bases not matched to a gene: 3. This CDR3 is 15 amino acids long. This clone was seen just once. As originally analysed: Reference gene primer amplification in the assay estimated nucleated cell counts. The table came from immunoSEQ multiplex PCR; TCRdb's copy has only in-frame clones and leaves some out. The D gene and trimming were derived from the DNA, and the V and J assignments and clone size from that table. The sample lists around 170,000 clones, roughly four fifths occurring once. The chain joins TRBV7-2 to TRBJ2-5; 10 nucleotides match TRBD1. This TCR derives from a woman between 35 and 50 years old with acute or convalescent COVID-19. The specimen was peripheral blood. In nucleotides, the CDR3 is TGTGCCAGCAGCTTAGATTGGGACAGGGGAGAGACCCAGTACTTC. This gives the protein CASSLDWDRGETQYF.